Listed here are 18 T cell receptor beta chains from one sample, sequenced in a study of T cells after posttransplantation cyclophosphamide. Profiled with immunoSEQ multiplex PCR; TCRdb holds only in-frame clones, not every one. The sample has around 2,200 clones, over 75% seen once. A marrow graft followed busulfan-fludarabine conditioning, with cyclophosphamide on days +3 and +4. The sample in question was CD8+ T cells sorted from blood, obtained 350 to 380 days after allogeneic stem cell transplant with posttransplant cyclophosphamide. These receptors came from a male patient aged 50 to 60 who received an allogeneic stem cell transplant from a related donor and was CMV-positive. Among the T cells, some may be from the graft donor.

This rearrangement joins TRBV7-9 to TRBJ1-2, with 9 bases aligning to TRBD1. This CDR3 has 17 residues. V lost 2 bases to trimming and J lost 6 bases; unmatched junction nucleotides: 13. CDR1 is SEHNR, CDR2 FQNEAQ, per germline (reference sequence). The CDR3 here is CASSLTTLRQGEDGYTF. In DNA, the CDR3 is TGTGCCAGCAGCTTAACCACCCTCCGACAGGGGGAGGATGGCTACACCTTC.

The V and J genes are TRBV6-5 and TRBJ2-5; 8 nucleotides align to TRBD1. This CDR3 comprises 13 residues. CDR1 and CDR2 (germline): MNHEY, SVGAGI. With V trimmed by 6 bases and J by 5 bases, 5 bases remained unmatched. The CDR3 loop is CASRTGVRETQYF. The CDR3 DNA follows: TGTGCCAGCAGGACAGGGGTTCGGGAGACCCAGTACTTC.

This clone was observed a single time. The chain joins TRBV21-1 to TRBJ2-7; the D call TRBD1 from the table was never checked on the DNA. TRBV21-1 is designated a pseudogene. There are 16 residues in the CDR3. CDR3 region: CASSKGGRDRPYEQYF. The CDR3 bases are TGTGCCAGCAGCAAAGGGGGCCGGGACAGACCCTACGAGCAGTACTTC.

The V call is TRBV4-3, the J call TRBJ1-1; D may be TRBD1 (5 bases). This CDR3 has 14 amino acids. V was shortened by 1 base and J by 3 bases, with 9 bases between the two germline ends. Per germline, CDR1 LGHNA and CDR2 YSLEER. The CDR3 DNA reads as TGCGCCAGCAGCCAAGCCAGGGTTTACACTGAAGCTTTCTTT. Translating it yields CASSQARVYTEAFF.

The DNA of the CDR3 is TGTGCCAGCAGCCGAGAAGTCCGGGATTACACCTTC. It is translated as CASSREVRDYTF. The V call is TRBV7-8, the J call TRBJ1-2, with D uncertain. Germline assignment: CDR1 SGHVS and CDR2 FQNEAQ. Trimming removed 5 bases at V and 11 bases at J, with 15 bases between. The CDR3 extends over 12 amino acids.

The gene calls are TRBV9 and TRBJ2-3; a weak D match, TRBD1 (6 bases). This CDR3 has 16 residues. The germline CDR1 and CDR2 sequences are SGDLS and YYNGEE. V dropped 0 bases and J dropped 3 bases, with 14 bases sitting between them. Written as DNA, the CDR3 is TGTGCCAGCAGCGTAGGTTGGGGGCTGGGGACAGATACGCAGTATTTT. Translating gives CASSVGWGLGTDTQYF. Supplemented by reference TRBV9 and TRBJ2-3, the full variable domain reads DSGVTQTPKHLITATGQRVTLRCSPRSGDLSVYWYQQSLDQGLQFLIQYYNGEERAKGNILERFSAQQFPDLHSELNLSSLELGDSALYFCASSVGWGLGTDTQYFGPGTRLTVL.

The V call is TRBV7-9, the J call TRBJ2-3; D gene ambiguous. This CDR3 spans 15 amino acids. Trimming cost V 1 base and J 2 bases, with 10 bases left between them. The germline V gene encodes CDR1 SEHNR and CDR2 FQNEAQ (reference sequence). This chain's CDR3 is CASSLVVRFTDTQYF. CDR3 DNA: TGTGCCAGCAGCTTAGTGGTCAGGTTCACAGATACGCAGTATTTT.

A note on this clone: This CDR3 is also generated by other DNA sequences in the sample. The CDR3 loop is CASSQEQGYEQYF. Here the CDR3 DNA reads TGCGCCAGCAGCCAAGAACAGGGCTACGAGCAGTACTTC. The chain couples TRBV4-1 to TRBJ2-7, with D perhaps TRBD1 (6 bases). Germline loops: CDR1 MGHRA, CDR2 YSYEKL. This CDR3 has 13 residues. Deletions cut 0 bases from V and 3 bases from J, with 6 bases between.

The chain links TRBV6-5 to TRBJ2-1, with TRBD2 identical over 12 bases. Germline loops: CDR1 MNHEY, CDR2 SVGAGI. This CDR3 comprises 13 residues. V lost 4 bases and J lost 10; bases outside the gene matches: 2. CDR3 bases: TGTGCCAGCAGTTTACTAGCGGGAGGCGAGCAGTTCTTC. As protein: CASSLLAGGEQFF.

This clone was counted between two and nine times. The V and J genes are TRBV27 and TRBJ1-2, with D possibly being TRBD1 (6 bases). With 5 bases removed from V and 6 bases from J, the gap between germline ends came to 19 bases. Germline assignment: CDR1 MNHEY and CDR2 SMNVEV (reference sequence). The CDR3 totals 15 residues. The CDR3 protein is CASSLSRGGADGYTF. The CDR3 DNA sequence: TGTGCCAGCAGTCTCAGTAGGGGGGGCGCGGATGGCTACACCTTC.

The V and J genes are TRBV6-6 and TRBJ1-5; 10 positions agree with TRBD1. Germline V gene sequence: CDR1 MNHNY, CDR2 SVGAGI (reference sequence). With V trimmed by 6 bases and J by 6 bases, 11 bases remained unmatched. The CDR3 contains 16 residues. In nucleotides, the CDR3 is TGTGCCAGCAGGCCGGGACAGGGGCGGCGGGTTCAGCCCCAGCATTTT. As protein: CASRPGQGRRVQPQHF.

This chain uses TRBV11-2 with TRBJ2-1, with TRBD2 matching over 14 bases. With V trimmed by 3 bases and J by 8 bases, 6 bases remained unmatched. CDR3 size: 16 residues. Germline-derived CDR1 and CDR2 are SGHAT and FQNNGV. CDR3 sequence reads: CASSFAGLAGVYEQFF. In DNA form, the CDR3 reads TGTGCCAGCAGCTTCGCGGGACTAGCGGGAGTTTATGAGCAGTTCTTC.

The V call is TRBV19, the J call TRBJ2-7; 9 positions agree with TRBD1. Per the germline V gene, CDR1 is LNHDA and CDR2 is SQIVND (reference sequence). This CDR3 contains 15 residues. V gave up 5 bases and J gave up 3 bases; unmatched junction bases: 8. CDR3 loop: CASSPGQGIIYEQYF. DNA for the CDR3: TGTGCCAGTAGTCCCGGACAGGGGATAATCTACGAGCAGTACTTC. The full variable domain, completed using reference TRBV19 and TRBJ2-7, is DGGITQSPKYLFRKEGQNVTLSCEQNLNHDAMYWYRQDPGQGLRLIYYSQIVNDFQKGDIAEGYSVSREKKESFPLTVTSAQKNPTAFYLCASSPGQGIIYEQYFGPGTRLTVT.

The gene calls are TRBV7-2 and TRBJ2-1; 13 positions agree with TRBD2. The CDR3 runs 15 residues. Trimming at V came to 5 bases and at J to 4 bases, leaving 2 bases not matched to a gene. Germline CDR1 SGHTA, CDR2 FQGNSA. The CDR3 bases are TGTGCCAGCAGCCTACTAGCGGGGGGGTACAATGAGCAGTTCTTC. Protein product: CASSLLAGGYNEQFF. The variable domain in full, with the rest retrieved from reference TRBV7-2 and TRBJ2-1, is GAGVSQSPSNKVTEKGKDVELRCDPISGHTALYWYRQSLGQGLEFLIYFQGNSAPDKSGLPSDRFSAERTGGSVSTLTIQRTQQEDSAVYLCASSLLAGGYNEQFFGPGTRLTVL.

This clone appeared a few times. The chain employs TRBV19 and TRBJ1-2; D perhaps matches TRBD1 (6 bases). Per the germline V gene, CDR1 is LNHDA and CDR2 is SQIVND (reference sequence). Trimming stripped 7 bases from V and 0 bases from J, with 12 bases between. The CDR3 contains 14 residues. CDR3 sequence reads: CASTSTGSNYGYTF. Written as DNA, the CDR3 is TGTGCCAGTACCTCTACAGGGTCTAACTATGGCTACACCTTC. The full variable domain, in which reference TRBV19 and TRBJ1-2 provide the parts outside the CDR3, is DGGITQSPKYLFRKEGQNVTLSCEQNLNHDAMYWYRQDPGQGLRLIYYSQIVNDFQKGDIAEGYSVSREKKESFPLTVTSAQKNPTAFYLCASTSTGSNYGYTFGSGTRLTVV.

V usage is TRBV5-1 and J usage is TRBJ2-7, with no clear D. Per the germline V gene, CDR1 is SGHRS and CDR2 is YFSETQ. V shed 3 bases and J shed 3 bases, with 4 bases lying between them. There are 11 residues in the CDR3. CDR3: CASSSGYEQYF. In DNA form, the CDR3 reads TGCGCCAGCAGCTCGGGCTACGAGCAGTACTTC.

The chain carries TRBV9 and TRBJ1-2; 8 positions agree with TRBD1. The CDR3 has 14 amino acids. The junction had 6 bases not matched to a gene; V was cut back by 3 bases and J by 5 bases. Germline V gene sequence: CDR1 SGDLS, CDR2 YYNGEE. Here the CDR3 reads CASSAQGARYGYTF. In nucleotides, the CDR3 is TGTGCCAGCAGCGCCCAGGGGGCGCGGTATGGCTACACCTTC.

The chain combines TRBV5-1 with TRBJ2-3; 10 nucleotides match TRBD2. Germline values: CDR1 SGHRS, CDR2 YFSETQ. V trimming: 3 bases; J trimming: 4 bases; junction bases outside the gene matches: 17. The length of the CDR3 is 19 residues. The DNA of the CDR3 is TGCGCCAGCAGCTCCCCACCTAGCGGGAGTCGGATAGAAGCAGATACGCAGTATTTT. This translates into CASSSPPSGSRIEADTQYF.